This T cell receptor (beta chain) emerged from a study of neurological immune-mediated disorders. CDR3 size: 14 residues. The V gene lost 2 bases and the J gene lost 7 bases, with 11 bases spanning the gap. Germline-derived CDR1 and CDR2 are SGHTA and FQGTGA. From the 5' RACE reads, TCRdb called clonotypes with MiXCR, one entry per CDR3 protein. The data show fewer than 90,000 distinct CDR3 sequences, 10% seen once. This clonotype was observed many times. The clonotype comes from a man in his forties in good health. Sequencing was performed on PBMCs. This rearrangement joins TRBV7-3 to TRBJ2-2, with D possibly being TRBD1 or TRBD2 (5 bases each). The CDR3 nucleotides read TGTGCCAGCAGCTTAGGGGGAATCGGCGGGGAGCTGTTTTTT. Its protein product is CASSLGGIGGELFF.